Listed here are 18 T cell receptor beta chains from one sample, sequenced in a study of cytomegalovirus exposure and HLA in healthy donors. The PCR had 60 Vbeta and 13 Jbeta primers. The assay was immunoSEQ multiplex PCR, and TCRdb's table has in-frame clones only and misses some. The table has 130,000 to 150,000 clones, around 82% seen once. Sequenced input: PBMCs. The receptors stem from a woman aged 18-29 years in good health and CMV-seropositive.

J is TRBJ2-7 and V is TRBV4-1, with a weak D call TRBD1 (5 bases). This CDR3 is 20 amino acids long. Trimming cost V 0 bases and J 0 bases, with 24 bases left between them. The germline gives CDR1 MGHRA, CDR2 YSYEKL. The CDR3 DNA reads TGCGCCAGCAGCCAAGATGGTGGCACAGGACCTCCGAGGAGCTCCTACGAGCAGTACTTC. Its protein is CASSQDGGTGPPRSSYEQYF.

The chain joins TRBV29-1 to TRBJ2-7, with 9 bases aligning to TRBD2. The CDR3 totals 11 residues. J lost 6 bases, V lost 7 bases, and 4 bases had no gene match. Germline V CDR1 and CDR2: SQVTM, ANQGSEA. The CDR3 nucleotides are TGCAGCGGGACTAGCGATTTCGAGCAGTACTTC. It codes for CSGTSDFEQYF.

DNA for the CDR3: TGTGCCAGCAGCGTAGATGGGGGCCCTGGCTATGGCTACACCTTC. Its translation: CASSVDGGPGYGYTF. This chain connects TRBV9 to TRBJ1-2, with TRBD1 as a possible D gene (6 bases). Germline V CDR1 and CDR2: SGDLS, YYNGEE. The CDR3 is 15 amino acids. V lost 0 bases and J 4 bases, leaving 13 bases between the germline ends.

The chain combines TRBV6-5 with TRBJ1-5; perhaps TRBD1 as D (6 bases). The CDR3 runs to 13 residues. Germline-derived CDR1 and CDR2 are MNHEY and SVGAGI. V lost 5 bases, J lost 9 bases, and 14 bases lay in between. CDR3 sequence reads: CASSTRTDGPQHF. The CDR3 nucleotides read TGTGCCAGCAGTACCAGGACAGACGGGCCCCAGCATTTT.

This clone was recorded once. The chain is built from TRBV15 and TRBJ2-5; a possible D gene is TRBD1 (5 bases). The CDR3 is 15 residues long. CDR1 is LNHNV and CDR2 is YYDKDF in the germline V gene (reference sequence). Trimming removed 0 bases at V and 2 bases at J, with 10 bases between. CDR3 in DNA: TGTGCCACCAGCAGAGATGGGGCAGAGCAAGAGACCCAGTACTTC. Translating gives CATSRDGAEQETQYF.

This clone is a singleton in its sample. This chain joins TRBV9 and TRBJ1-6; D unresolved. Trimming left V 3 bases short and J 3 bases short, with 7 bases between. The CDR3 runs 14 residues. Germline V gene lookup returns CDR1 SGDLS and CDR2 YYNGEE. The CDR3 region has the DNA TGTGCCAGCAGCGCCAAGCTCTATAATTCACCCCTCCACTTT. Amino acids: CASSAKLYNSPLHF. Using reference TRBV9 and TRBJ1-6 for the parts outside the CDR3, the full variable domain is DSGVTQTPKHLITATGQRVTLRCSPRSGDLSVYWYQQSLDQGLQFLIQYYNGEERAKGNILERFSAQQFPDLHSELNLSSLELGDSALYFCASSAKLYNSPLHFGNGTRLTVT.

In DNA form, the CDR3 reads TGTGCCAGTAGTATCTCAAACCGGAGTGGTCAGCCCCAGCATTTT. Its translation: CASSISNRSGQPQHF. The chain joins TRBV19 to TRBJ1-5; no definite D call. The CDR3 runs to 15 residues. CDR1 is LNHDA, CDR2 SQIVND, per germline (reference sequence). V was trimmed by 3 bases and J by 6 bases, leaving 15 bases between them.

J is TRBJ2-2 and V is TRBV5-1; D not certain. V was trimmed by 5 bases and J by 5 bases, leaving 13 bases between them. Germline-derived CDR1 and CDR2 are SGHRS and YFSETQ. CDR3 length equals 14 residues. CDR3 in amino acids: CASSEISRTGELFF. The CDR3, as DNA: TGCGCCAGCAGTGAGATTAGTCGAACCGGGGAGCTGTTTTTT.

This clone was picked up a small number of times. The V and J genes are TRBV4-2 and TRBJ1-4, with D possibly matching TRBD1 (6 bases). Germline V gives CDR1 LGHNA, CDR2 YNFKEQ. This CDR3 has 16 residues. Trimming pared 4 bases from V and 0 bases from J, leaving 12 bases between. The CDR3 nucleotides read TGTGCCAGCAGCCTGGCCTACAGGGCAACTAATGAAAAACTGTTTTTT. Its translation is CASSLAYRATNEKLFF.

The sample holds a few counts of this clone. The chain has TRBV28 and TRBJ1-2; 8 bases align to TRBD1. The V gene's germline CDR1 is MDHEN and CDR2 SYDVKM. V lost 1 base, J lost 6 bases, and 4 bases stayed unmatched. The CDR3 is 14 amino acids. CDR3 nucleotides: TGTGCCAGCAGTTTATATCCAGGGGGCCATGGCTACACCTTC. Translating it yields CASSLYPGGHGYTF.

The V call is TRBV6-1, the J call TRBJ1-5; D gene uncertain. CDR1 is MNHNS, CDR2 SASEGT, per germline. Trimming took 4 bases from V and 7 from J, leaving 11 bases between them. The CDR3 consists of 13 residues. CDR3 in amino acids: CASSGGESQPQHF. The CDR3 DNA reads TGTGCCAGCAGTGGTGGGGAGAGCCAGCCCCAGCATTTT.

The V gene is TRBV19, the J gene TRBJ1-2; D gene unclear. CDR3 size: 16 residues. V gave up 0 bases and J gave up 0 bases, with 11 bases separating them. Germline V gives CDR1 LNHDA, CDR2 SQIVND (reference sequence). CDR3 DNA: TGTGCCAGTAGTATAGATCTCCCGGGATCTAACTATGGCTACACCTTC. It encodes CASSIDLPGSNYGYTF. Full variable domain (rest looked up from reference TRBV19 and TRBJ1-2): DGGITQSPKYLFRKEGQNVTLSCEQNLNHDAMYWYRQDPGQGLRLIYYSQIVNDFQKGDIAEGYSVSREKKESFPLTVTSAQKNPTAFYLCASSIDLPGSNYGYTFGSGTRLTVV.

The chain has TRBV2 and TRBJ2-2, with TRBD1 matching over 9 bases. The V gene end was trimmed by 6 bases and the J gene end by 1 base; junction bases not matched to a gene: 12. The germline gives CDR1 SNHLY, CDR2 FYNNEI. The CDR3 consists of 18 residues. CDR3 bases: TGTGCCAGCAGCGCCCCGGACAGGGGAATAAGGAACACCGGGGAGCTGTTTTTT. Translated: CASSAPDRGIRNTGELFF.

A few counts support this clone. The J gene is TRBJ1-2, the V gene TRBV2; TRBD1 matches 7 bases. V lost 6 bases and J lost 7; bases outside the gene matches: 14. From germline, CDR1 is SNHLY and CDR2 FYNNEI. CDR3 length: 15 residues. The CDR3 sequence: CASSPRTGLNGGYTF. The CDR3 region has the DNA TGTGCCAGCAGCCCAAGGACAGGTCTAAATGGTGGCTACACCTTC.

The chain combines TRBV30 with TRBJ2-5; tentative D call: TRBD2 (5 bases). V lost 6 bases, J lost 5 bases, and 13 bases lay in between. Germline V gene sequence: CDR1 GTSNPN, CDR2 SVGIG (reference sequence). This CDR3 is 12 amino acids long. This CDR3 reads CACSGMWETQYF. Written as DNA, the CDR3 is TGTGCCTGTTCGGGGATGTGGGAGACCCAGTACTTC.

The chain couples TRBV6-1 to TRBJ2-1; 8 bases are a match to TRBD1. The ends lost 7 bases at V and 10 bases at J; junction bases unmatched: 6. Per the germline V gene, CDR1 is MNHNS and CDR2 is SASEGT. There are 12 residues in the CDR3. The CDR3 DNA follows: TGTGCCAGCAATCTTCAGGGGGCCGAGCAGTTCTTC. Protein sequence: CASNLQGAEQFF.

The rearrangement uses TRBV28 and TRBJ2-7, with a possible D match to TRBD2 (6 bases). V lost 3 bases and J lost 0, with 12 bases in between. Germline CDR1 reads MDHEN; CDR2 reads SYDVKM. The CDR3 loop spans 15 amino acids. The DNA for the CDR3 is TGTGCCAGCAGTTTCGGGGGTACCATCTCCTACGAGCAGTACTTC. This codes for CASSFGGTISYEQYF.

This clone occurred a few times. This chain connects TRBV4-1 to TRBJ1-1, with D perhaps matching TRBD1 (6 bases). The CDR3 consists of 16 residues. Per germline, CDR1 MGHRA and CDR2 YSYEKL. Trimming took 0 bases from V and 7 from J, leaving 18 bases between them. The CDR3 region has the DNA TGCGCCAGCAGCCAAGAGGGACACTCGAGTTTTGGTGAAGCTTTCTTT. Translation gives CASSQEGHSSFGEAFF.